A selection of T cell receptor beta chains follows, all from one sample in a study of CD8+ T cells in alopecia areata. Clones were sequenced by immunoSEQ multiplex PCR, and TCRdb holds only the in-frame ones, with some missing. This sample has 200,000 or so clones, with about 62% found just once. This sample comprised CD4+ T cells sorted from blood, obtained at week 24, from a patient treated with tofacitinib. The receptors here all came from a human donor with alopecia areata. Each CDR3 is given with its conserved first and last residue. Each record gives: J gene, D gene, clone size, V gene, CDR3 DNA, CDR3 protein. A D gene is named only where the DNA matches it firmly. A row's size may be missing; if present it is once, few, many or a size class.

>TRBJ2-7|TRBD2|-|TRBV5-4
TGTGCCAGCAGCAGGACTAGCGGGAGGGCCTACGAGCAGTACTTC
CASSRTSGRAYEQYF
>TRBJ1-5|-|-|TRBV7-2
TGTGCCAGCAGCTTAGCTTGGGCCACTAGCAATCAGCCCCAGCATTTT
CASSLAWATSNQPQHF
>TRBJ2-7|TRBD1|few|TRBV29-1
TGCAGCGTTGGGACAGGAATTTCCTACGAGCAGTACTTC
CSVGTGISYEQYF
>TRBJ1-1|TRBD1|-|TRBV29-1
TGCAGCGTCGTACCCGGACAGGGGAAAACTGAAGCTTTCTTT
CSVVPGQGKTEAFF
>TRBJ2-2|-|-|TRBV29-1
TGCAGCGTTCACGGGCCCCAGAACACCGGGGAGCTGTTTTTT
CSVHGPQNTGELFF
>TRBJ1-1|TRBD1|few|TRBV5-1
TGCGCCAGCAGCCGAACCGGGACAGGGGGCGCGGACACTGAAGCTTTCTTT
CASSRTGTGGADTEAFF
>TRBJ2-1|TRBD1|few|TRBV29-1
TGCAGCGTTGCCGGGACAGGGTTACGTGAGCAGTTCTTC
CSVAGTGLREQFF
>TRBJ2-7|-|few|TRBV19
TGTGCCAGTTCCCGGTCCCTCTCCTACGAGCAGTACTTC
CASSRSLSYEQYF
>TRBJ1-4|-|-|TRBV5-1
TGCGCCAGCAGCATTGGACGGCTTAATGAAAAACTGTTTTTT
CASSIGRLNEKLFF
>TRBJ2-5|-|-|TRBV18
TGTGCCAGCTCACCCAGACCCTGGGAGACCCAGTACTTC
CASSPRPWETQYF
>TRBJ1-3|-|-|TRBV20-1
TGCAGTGCTATGACAGGAAACACCATATATTTT
CSAMTGNTIYF
>TRBJ2-1|TRBD2|-|TRBV6-1
TGTGCCAGCAGGGAAGCGGGAAACAATGAGCAGTTCTTC
CASREAGNNEQFF
>TRBJ1-5|-|few|TRBV5-1
TGCGCCAGCAGCTTAACAGGTCCAGGGCAGCCCCAGCATTTT
CASSLTGPGQPQHF
>TRBJ1-2|-|-|TRBV2
TGTGCCAGCAGTTCGACAAACTATGGCTACACCTTC
CASSSTNYGYTF
>TRBJ2-2|-|-|TRBV11-2
TGTGCCAGCAGCTCCCGACAGACCGGGGAGCTGTTTTTT
CASSSRQTGELFF
>TRBJ1-2|-|-|TRBV14
TGTGCCAGCAGCCAAGTCCCCGGGAATGGCTACACCTTC
CASSQVPGNGYTF
>TRBJ1-5|-|-|TRBV27
TGTGCCAGCAGTGGGGGGAACGGCAATCAGCCCCAGCATTTT
CASSGGNGNQPQHF
>TRBJ1-5|-|few|TRBV9
TGTGCCAGCAGCGTAGGTGGCAGCAATCAGCCCCAGCATTTT
CASSVGGSNQPQHF
>TRBJ2-1|-|-|TRBV4-3
TGCGCCAGCAGCCAAGAGGACTTAGAGTACAATGAGCAGTTCTTC
CASSQEDLEYNEQFF
>TRBJ2-4|-|-|TRBV5-6
TGTGCCAGCAGCTTGTTACACGGCGAAACGGAAAAAAACATTCAGTACTTC
CASSLLHGETEKNIQYF
>TRBJ2-3|TRBD2|-|TRBV5-4
TGTGCCAGCAGCTTGGAGGGCGGGAGAGGAACAGATACGCAGTATTTT
CASSLEGGRGTDTQYF
>TRBJ2-3|-|-|TRBV7-8
TGTGCCAGCAGCCCTGGGACTAGCACAGATACGCAGTATTTT
CASSPGTSTDTQYF
>TRBJ1-1|-|-|TRBV12-2
TGTGCAAGTCGCCCTTCGGGGGACACTGAAGCTTTCTTT
CASRPSGDTEAFF
>TRBJ2-3|TRBD2|-|TRBV5-4
TGTGCCAGCAGCACTAGACTAGCGGGGAGCACAGATACGCAGTATTTT
CASSTRLAGSTDTQYF
>TRBJ2-7|-|-|TRBV4-2
TGTGCCAGCAGCCAAGGAGGGGGGGCCTACGAGCAGTACTTC
CASSQGGGAYEQYF
>TRBJ2-7|TRBD2|-|TRBV18
TGTGCCAGCTCAACGGGACTAGCGGGGGCCTACGAGCAGTACTTC
CASSTGLAGAYEQYF
>TRBJ1-4|-|-|TRBV30
TGTGCCTGGAGTGGGCTTTTAGGAGCAGGGAGAACTAATGAAAAACTGTTTTTT
CAWSGLLGAGRTNEKLFF
>TRBJ2-7|-|-|TRBV18
TGTGCCAGCTCAGACACGAACGAGCAGTACTTC
CASSDTNEQYF
>TRBJ2-1|TRBD2|-|TRBV30
TGTGCCTGCGATCAAGCGGGAGGGAATGAGCAGTTCTTC
CACDQAGGNEQFF
>TRBJ2-1|-|-|TRBV6-5
TGTGCCAGCAGAGGACAGTACTTCTACAATGAGCAGTTCTTC
CASRGQYFYNEQFF
>TRBJ1-2|-|-|TRBV7-2
TGTGCCAGCAGCGACACTTATGGCTACACCTTC
CASSDTYGYTF
>TRBJ2-5|TRBD2|-|TRBV4-2
TGTGCCAGCAGTATGGCGGGGGGCCAAGAGACCCAGTACTTC
CASSMAGGQETQYF
>TRBJ1-2|-|few|TRBV4-3
TGCGCCAGCAGCCAAGACCTCGGTAATGGCTACACCTTC
CASSQDLGNGYTF
>TRBJ2-7|-|-|TRBV7-8
TGTGCCAGCAGTCCTCAGAAGACAGGTTCCACCTACGAGCAGTACTTC
CASSPQKTGSTYEQYF
>TRBJ1-4|TRBD1|-|TRBV7-9
TGTGCCAGCAGCTTACCGACAGGGGGTAATGAAAAACTGTTTTTT
CASSLPTGGNEKLFF
>TRBJ1-2|-|-|TRBV28
TGTGCCAGCAGTTTCCAAGGGTATGATGGCTACACCTTC
CASSFQGYDGYTF
>TRBJ2-5|-|-|TRBV7-2
TGTGCCAGCAGCCCACTCGTACAAGAGACCCAGTACTTC
CASSPLVQETQYF
>TRBJ1-2|TRBD1|-|TRBV18
TGTGCCAGCTCACCAGTTGAAGGGGGACAGGGCTATGGCTACACCTTC
CASSPVEGGQGYGYTF
>TRBJ1-6|-|-|TRBV4-1
TGCGCCAGCAGCCAAGAGAGATTATTCACCCTCCACTTT
CASSQERLFTLHF
>TRBJ2-7|-|-|TRBV6-6
TGTGCCAGCAGTTACCCCGAGAGCCGGGGCGGCGAGCAGTACTTC
CASSYPESRGGEQYF
>TRBJ2-3|-|few|TRBV5-1
TGCGCCAGCAGCTTGGGACTAGAAGATACGCAGTATTTT
CASSLGLEDTQYF
>TRBJ2-7|-|few|TRBV30
TGTGCCTGGATCGCCCGCTCCCGGGCCTACGAGCAGTACTTC
CAWIARSRAYEQYF
>TRBJ1-5|-|few|TRBV29-1
TGCAGCGCCCGGGTCGGGGGGAGCAATCAGCCCCAGCATTTT
CSARVGGSNQPQHF
>TRBJ2-1|-|-|TRBV6-5
TGTGCCAGCAGCCCCCGGCAGGCCCCCGAGCAGTTCTTC
CASSPRQAPEQFF
>TRBJ2-5|-|-|TRBV15
TGTGCCACCAGCGTAGGTCCAGAGACCCAGTACTTC
CATSVGPETQYF
>TRBJ1-6|TRBD1|-|TRBV6-5
TGTGCCAGCACCCGAAGGGACAGGGGCAATTCACCCCTCCACTTT
CASTRRDRGNSPLHF
>TRBJ2-1|-|-|TRBV5-4
TGTGCCAGCAGCTTTGACAGGGAGCAGTTCTTC
CASSFDREQFF
>TRBJ1-4|-|-|TRBV5-6
TGTGCCAGCAGCCATCCAGGACTGGTTAATGAAAAACTGTTTTTT
CASSHPGLVNEKLFF
>TRBJ2-5|-|-|TRBV11-2
TGTGCCAGCAGCCCTGGGGGACGTTGGGGAGAGACCCAGTACTTC
CASSPGGRWGETQYF
>TRBJ1-5|-|-|TRBV2
TGTGCCAGCAGTCCCGGTAGGGTCAATCAGCCCCAGCATTTT
CASSPGRVNQPQHF
>TRBJ2-1|TRBD2|-|TRBV27
TGTGCCAGCAATAGCGGGCGGGCGAGGAATGAGCAGTTCTTC
CASNSGRARNEQFF